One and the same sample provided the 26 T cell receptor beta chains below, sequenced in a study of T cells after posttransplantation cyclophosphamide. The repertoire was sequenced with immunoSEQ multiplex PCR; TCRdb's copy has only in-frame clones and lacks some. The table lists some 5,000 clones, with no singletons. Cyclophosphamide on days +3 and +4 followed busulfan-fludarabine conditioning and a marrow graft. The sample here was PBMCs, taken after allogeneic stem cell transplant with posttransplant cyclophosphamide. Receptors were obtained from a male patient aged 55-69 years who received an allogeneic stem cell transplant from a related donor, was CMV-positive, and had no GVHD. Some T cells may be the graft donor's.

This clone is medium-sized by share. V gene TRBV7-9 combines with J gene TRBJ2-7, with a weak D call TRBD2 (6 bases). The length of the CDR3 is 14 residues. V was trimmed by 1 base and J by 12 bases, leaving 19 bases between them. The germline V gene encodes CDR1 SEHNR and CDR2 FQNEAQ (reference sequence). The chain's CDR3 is CASSLGSVPFSGYF. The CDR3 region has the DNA TGTGCCAGCAGCTTAGGGTCAGTACCCTTTAGCGGGTACTTC.

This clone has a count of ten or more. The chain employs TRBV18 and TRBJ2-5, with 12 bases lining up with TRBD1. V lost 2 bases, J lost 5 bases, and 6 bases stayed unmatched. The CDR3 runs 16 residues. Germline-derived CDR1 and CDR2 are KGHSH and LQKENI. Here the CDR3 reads CASSPTGTGGGETQYF. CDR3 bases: TGTGCCAGCTCACCAACCGGGACAGGGGGCGGCGAGACCCAGTACTTC.

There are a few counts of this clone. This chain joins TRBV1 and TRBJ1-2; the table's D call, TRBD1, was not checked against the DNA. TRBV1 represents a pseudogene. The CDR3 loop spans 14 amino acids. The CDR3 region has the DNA TGCACCAGCAGCCGCCGACAGGGACCGGCTGGCTACACCTTC. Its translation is CTSSRRQGPAGYTF.

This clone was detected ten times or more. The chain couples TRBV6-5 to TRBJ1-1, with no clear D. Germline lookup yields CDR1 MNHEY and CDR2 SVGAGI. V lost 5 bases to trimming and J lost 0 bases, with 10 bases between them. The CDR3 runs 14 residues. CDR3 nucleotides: TGTGCCAGCAGTAAAAGGAGTATGAACACTGAAGCTTTCTTT. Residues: CASSKRSMNTEAFF.

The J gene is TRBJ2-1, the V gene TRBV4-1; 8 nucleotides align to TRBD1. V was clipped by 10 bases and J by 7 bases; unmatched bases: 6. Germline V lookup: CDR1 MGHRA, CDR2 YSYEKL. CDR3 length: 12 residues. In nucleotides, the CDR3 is TGCGCCACCCGGACAGGGAGGAATGAGCAGTTCTTC. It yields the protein CATRTGRNEQFF.

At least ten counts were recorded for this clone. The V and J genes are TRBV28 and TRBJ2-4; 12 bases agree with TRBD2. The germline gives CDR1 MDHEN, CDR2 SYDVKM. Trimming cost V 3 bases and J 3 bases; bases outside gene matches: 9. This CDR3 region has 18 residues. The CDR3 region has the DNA TGTGCCAGCAGTTTGCTAGCGGGGGGGCTTAAAGACAAAAACATTCAGTACTTC. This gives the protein CASSLLAGGLKDKNIQYF. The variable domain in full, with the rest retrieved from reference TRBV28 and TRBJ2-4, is DVKVTQSSRYLVKRTGEKVFLECVQDMDHENMFWYRQDPGLGLRLIYFSYDVKMKEKGDIPEGYSVSREKKERFSLILESASTNQTSMYLCASSLLAGGLKDKNIQYFGAGTRLSVL.

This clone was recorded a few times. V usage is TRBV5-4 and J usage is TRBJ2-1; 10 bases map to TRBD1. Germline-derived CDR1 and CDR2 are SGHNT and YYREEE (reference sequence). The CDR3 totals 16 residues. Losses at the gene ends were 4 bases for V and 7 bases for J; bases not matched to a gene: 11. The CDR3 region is CASSPGGTGVENEQFF. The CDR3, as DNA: TGTGCCAGCAGCCCTGGAGGGACAGGGGTCGAGAATGAGCAGTTCTTC.

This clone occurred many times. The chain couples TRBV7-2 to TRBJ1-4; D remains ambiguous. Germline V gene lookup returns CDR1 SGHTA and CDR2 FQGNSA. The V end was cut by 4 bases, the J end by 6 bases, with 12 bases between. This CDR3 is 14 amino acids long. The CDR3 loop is CASSSRGNYEKLFF. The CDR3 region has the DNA TGTGCCAGCAGCTCCCGGGGAAACTATGAAAAACTGTTTTTT.

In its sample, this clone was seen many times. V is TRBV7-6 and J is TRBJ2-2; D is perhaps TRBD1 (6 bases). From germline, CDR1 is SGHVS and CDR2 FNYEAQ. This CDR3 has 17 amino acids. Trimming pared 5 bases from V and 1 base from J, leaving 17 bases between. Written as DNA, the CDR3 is TGTGCCAGCAGCCTTGAAACAGGGTACCGGAACACCGGGGAGCTGTTTTTT. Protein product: CASSLETGYRNTGELFF.

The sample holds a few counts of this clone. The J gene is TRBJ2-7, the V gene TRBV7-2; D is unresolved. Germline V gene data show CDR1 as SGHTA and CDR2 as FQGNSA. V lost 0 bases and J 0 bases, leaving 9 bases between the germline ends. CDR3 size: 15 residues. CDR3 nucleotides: TGTGCCAGCAGCTTAGCGCCTGGCCACTCCTACGAGCAGTACTTC. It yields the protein CASSLAPGHSYEQYF.

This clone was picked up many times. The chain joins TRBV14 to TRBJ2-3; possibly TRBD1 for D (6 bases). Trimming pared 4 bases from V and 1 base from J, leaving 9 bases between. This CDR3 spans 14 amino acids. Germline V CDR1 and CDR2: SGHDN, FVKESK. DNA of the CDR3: TGTGCCAGCAGCCGGGCAGGGGGCACAGATACGCAGTATTTT. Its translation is CASSRAGGTDTQYF.

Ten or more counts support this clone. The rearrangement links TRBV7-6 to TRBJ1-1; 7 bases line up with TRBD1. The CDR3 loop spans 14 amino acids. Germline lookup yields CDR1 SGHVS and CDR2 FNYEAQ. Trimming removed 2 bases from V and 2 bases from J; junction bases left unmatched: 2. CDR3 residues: CASSLNRGNTEAFF. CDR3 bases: TGTGCCAGCAGCTTAAACAGGGGAAACACTGAAGCTTTCTTT.

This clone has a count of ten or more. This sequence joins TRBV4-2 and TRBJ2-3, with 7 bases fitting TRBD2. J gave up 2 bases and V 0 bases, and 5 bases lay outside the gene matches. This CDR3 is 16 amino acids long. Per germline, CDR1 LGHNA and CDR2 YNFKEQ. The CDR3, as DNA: TGTGCCAGCAGCCAAGACTGGGACTACCCCACAGATACGCAGTATTTT. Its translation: CASSQDWDYPTDTQYF.

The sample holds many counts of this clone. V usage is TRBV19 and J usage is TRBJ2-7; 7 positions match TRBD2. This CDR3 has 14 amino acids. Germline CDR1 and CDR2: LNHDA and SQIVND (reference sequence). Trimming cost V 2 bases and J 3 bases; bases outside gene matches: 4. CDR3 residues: CASSISGVLYEQYF. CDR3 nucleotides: TGTGCCAGTAGTATAAGCGGGGTTCTCTACGAGCAGTACTTC.

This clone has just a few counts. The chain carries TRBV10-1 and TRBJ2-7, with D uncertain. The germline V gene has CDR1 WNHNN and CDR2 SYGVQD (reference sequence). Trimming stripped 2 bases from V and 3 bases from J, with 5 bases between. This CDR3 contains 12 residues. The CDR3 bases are TGCGCCAGCAGTGAGAATCTCTACGAGCAGTACTTC. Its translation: CASSENLYEQYF.

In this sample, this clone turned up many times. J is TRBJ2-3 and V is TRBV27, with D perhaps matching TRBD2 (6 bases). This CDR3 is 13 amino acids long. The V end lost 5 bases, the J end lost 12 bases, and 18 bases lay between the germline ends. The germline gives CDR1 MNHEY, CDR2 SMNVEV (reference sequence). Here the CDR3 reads CASSPSGLGPQYF. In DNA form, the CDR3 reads TGTGCCAGCAGTCCCTCGGGACTGGGGCCCCAGTATTTT.

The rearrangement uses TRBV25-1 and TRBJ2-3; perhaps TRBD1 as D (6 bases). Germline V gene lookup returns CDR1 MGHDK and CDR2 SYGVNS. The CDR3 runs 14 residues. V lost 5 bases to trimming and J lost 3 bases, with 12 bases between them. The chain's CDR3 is CASSLPGDTDTQYF. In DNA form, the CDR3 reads TGTGCCAGCAGTTTACCAGGGGATACAGATACGCAGTATTTT. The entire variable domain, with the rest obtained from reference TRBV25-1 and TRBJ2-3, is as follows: EADIYQTPRYLVIGTGKKITLECSQTMGHDKMYWYQQDPGMELHLIHYSYGVNSTEKGDLSSESTVSRIRTEHFPLTLESARPSHTSQYLCASSLPGDTDTQYFGPGTRLTVL.

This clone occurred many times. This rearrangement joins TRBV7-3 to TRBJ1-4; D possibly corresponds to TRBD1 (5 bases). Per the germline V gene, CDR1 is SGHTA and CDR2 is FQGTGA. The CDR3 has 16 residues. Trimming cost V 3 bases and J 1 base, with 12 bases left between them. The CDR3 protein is CASSFHGGETNEKLFF. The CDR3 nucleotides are TGTGCCAGCAGCTTCCATGGGGGGGAAACTAATGAAAAACTGTTTTTT.

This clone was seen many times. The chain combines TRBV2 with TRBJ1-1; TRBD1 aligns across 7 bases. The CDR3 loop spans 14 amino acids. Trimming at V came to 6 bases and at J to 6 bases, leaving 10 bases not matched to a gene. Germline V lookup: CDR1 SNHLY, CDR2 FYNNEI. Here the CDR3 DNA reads TGTGCCAGCAGCGTTACTGGGACAGTCCCTGAAGCTTTCTTT. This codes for CASSVTGTVPEAFF.

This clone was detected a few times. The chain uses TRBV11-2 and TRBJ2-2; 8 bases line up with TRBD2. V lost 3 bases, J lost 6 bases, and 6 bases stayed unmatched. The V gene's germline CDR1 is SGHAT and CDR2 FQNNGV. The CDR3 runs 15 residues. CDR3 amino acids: CASSFSSGGAGELFF. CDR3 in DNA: TGTGCCAGCAGCTTCTCCAGCGGGGGTGCCGGGGAGCTGTTTTTT.

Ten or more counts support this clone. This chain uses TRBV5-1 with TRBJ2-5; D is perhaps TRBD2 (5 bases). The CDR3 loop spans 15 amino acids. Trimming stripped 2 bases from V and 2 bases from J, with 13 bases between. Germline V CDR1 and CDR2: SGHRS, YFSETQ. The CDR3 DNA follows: TGCGCCAGCAGCTTTAACGGGAACGGGCAAGAGACCCAGTACTTC. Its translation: CASSFNGNGQETQYF.

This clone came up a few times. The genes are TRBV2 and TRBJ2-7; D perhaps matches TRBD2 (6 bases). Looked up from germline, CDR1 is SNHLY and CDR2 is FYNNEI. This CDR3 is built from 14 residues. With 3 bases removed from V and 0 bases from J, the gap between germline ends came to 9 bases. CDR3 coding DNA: TGTGCCAGCAGTGACGGGCGGGGCTCCTACGAGCAGTACTTC. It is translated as CASSDGRGSYEQYF.

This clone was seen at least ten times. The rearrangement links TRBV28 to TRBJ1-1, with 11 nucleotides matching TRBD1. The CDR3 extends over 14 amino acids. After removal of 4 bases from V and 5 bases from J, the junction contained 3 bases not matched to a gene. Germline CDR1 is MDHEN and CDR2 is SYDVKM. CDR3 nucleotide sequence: TGTGCCAGCAGTTCCGGGACAGGGGGAACTGAAGCTTTCTTT. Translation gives CASSSGTGGTEAFF.

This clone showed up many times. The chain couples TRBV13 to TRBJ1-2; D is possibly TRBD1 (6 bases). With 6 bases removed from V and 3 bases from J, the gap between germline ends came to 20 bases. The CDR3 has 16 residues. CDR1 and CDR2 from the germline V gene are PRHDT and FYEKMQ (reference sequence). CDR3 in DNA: TGTGCCAGCAGATCCCTTAAACAGGGCAGGGACTATGGCTACACCTTC. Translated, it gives CASRSLKQGRDYGYTF. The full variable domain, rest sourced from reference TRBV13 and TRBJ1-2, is AAGVIQSPRHLIKEKRETATLKCYPIPRHDTVYWYQQGPGQDPQFLISFYEKMQSDKGSIPDRFSAQQFSDYHSELNMSSLELGDSALYFCASRSLKQGRDYGYTFGSGTRLTVV.

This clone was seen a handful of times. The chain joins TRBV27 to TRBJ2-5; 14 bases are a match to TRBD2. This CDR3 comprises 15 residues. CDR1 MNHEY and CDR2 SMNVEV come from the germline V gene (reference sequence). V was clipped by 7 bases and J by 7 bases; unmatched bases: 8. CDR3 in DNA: TGTGCCAGCAAAGGACTAGCGGGGGGCCCGGGGACCCAGTACTTC. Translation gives CASKGLAGGPGTQYF.

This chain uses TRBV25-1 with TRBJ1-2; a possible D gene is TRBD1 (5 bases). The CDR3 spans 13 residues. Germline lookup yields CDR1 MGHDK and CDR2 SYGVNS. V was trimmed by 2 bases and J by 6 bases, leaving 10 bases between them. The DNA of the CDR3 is TGTGCCAGCAGTGAAGGAGGGGTGGATGGCTACACCTTC. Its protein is CASSEGGVDGYTF.